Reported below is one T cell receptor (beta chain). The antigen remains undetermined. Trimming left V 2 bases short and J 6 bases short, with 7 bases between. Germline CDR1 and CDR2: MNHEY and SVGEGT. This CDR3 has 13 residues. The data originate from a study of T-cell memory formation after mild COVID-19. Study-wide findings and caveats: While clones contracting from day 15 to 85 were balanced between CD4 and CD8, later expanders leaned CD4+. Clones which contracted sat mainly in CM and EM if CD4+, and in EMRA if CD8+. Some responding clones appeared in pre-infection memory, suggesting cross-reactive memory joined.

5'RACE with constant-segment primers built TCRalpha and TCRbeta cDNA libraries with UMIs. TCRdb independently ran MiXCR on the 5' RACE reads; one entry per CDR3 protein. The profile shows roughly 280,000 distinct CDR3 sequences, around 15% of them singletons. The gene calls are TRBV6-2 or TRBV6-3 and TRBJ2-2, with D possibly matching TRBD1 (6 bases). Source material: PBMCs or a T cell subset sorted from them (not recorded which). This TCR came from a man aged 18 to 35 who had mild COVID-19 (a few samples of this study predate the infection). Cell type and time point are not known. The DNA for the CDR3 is TGTGCCAGCAGTTACGGGGGCCCCGGGGAGCTGTTTTTT. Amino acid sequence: CASSYGGPGELFF.